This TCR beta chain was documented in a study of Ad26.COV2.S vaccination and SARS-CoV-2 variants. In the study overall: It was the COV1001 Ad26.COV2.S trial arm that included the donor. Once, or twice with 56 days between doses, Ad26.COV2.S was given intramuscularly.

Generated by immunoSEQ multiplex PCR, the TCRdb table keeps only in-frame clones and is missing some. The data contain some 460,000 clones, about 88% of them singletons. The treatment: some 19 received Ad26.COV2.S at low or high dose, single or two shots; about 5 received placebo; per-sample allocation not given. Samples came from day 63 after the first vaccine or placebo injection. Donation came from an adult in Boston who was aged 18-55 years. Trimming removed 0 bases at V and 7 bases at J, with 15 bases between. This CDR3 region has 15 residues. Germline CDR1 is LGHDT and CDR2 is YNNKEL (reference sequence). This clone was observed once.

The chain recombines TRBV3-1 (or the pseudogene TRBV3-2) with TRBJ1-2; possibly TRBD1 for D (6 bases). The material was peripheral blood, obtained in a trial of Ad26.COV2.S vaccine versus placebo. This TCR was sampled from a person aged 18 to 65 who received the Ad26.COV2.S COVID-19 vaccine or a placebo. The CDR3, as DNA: TGTGCCAGCAGCCAAGATTTCCCTCGGACAGTTGGCTACACCTTC. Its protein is CASSQDFPRTVGYTF.